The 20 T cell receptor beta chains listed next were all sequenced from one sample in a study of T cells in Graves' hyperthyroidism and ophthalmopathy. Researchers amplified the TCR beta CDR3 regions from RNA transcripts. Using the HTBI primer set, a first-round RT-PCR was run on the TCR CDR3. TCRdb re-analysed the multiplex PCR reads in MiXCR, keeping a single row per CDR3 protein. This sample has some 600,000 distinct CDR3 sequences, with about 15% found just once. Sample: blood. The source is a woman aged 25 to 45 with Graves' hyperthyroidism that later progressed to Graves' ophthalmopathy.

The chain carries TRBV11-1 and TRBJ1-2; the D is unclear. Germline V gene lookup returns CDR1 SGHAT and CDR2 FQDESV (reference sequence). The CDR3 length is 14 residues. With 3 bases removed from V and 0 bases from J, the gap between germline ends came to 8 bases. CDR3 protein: CASSFILSNYGYTF. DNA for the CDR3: TGTGCCAGCAGCTTTATTCTGTCTAACTATGGCTACACCTTC. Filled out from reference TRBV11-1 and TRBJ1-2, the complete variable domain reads EAEVAQSPRYKITEKSQAVAFWCDPISGHATLYWYRQILGQGPELLVQFQDESVVDDSQLPKDRFSAERLKGVDSTLKIQPAELGDSAMYLCASSFILSNYGYTFGSGTRLTVV.

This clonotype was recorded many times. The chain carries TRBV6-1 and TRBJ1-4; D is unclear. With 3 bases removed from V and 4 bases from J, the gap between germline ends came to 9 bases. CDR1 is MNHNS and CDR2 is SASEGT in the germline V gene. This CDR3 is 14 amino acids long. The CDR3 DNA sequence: TGTGCCAGCAGTGACGTCCGAAATAATGAAAAACTGTTTTTT. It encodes CASSDVRNNEKLFF.

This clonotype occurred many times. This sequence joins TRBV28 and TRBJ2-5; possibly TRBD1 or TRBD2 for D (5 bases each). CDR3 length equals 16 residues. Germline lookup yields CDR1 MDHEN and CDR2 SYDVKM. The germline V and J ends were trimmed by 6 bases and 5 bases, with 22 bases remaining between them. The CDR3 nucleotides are TGTGCCAGCAGATCACCCGGGGAACCCGAGGGGGAGACCCAGTACTTC. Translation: CASRSPGEPEGETQYF.

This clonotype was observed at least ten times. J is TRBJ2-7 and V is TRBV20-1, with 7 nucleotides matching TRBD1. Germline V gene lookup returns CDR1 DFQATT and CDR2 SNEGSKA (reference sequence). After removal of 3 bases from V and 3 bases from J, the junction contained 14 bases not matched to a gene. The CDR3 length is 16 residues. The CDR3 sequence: CSASTIFRQGDYEQYF. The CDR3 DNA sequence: TGCAGTGCTAGTACTATCTTCCGACAGGGCGACTACGAGCAGTACTTC.

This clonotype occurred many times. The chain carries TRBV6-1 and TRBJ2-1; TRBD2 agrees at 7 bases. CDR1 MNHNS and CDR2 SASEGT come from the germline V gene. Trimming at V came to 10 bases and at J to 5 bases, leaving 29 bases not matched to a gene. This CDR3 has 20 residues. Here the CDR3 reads CATLKLFEVFGGSKDNEQFF. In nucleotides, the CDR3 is TGTGCCACCCTCAAACTATTCGAGGTGTTTGGCGGGAGCAAGGACAATGAGCAGTTCTTC.

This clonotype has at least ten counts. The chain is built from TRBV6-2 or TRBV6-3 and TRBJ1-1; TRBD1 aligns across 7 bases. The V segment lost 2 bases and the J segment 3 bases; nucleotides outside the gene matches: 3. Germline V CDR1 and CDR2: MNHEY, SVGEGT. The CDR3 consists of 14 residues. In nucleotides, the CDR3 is TGTGCCAGCAGTTACACTCAGGGGGACACTGAAGCTTTCTTT. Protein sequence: CASSYTQGDTEAFF.

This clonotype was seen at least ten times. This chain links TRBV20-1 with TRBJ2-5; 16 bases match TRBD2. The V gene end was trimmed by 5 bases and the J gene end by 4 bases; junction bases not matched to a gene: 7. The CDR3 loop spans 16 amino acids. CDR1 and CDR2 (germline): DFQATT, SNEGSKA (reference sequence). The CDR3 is CSAPGTSGRARETQYF. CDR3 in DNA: TGCAGTGCTCCTGGGACTAGCGGGAGGGCCAGAGAGACCCAGTACTTC.

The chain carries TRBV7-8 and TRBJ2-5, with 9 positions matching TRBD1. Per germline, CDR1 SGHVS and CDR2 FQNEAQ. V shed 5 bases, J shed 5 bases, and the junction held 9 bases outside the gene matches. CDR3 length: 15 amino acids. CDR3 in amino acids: CASSHNRGLGETQYF. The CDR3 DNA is TGTGCCAGCAGCCACAACAGGGGGCTTGGGGAGACCCAGTACTTC.

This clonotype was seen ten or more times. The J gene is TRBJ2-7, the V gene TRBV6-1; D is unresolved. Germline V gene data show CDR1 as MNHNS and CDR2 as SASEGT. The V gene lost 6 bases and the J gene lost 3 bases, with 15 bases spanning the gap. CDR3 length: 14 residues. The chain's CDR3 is CASSRLSEGYEQYF. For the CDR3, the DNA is TGTGCCAGCAGCCGTTTGAGCGAAGGCTACGAGCAGTACTTC.

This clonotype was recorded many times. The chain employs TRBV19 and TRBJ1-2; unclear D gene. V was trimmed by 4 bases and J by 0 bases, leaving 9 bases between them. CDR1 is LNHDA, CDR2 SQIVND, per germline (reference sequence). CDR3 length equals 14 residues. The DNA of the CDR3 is TGTGCCAGTAGTACGGAACTCTCTAACTATGGCTACACCTTC. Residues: CASSTELSNYGYTF.

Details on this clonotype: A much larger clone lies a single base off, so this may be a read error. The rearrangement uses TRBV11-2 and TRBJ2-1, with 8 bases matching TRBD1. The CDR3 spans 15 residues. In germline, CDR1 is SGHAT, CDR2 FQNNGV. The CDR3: CASSQGQDAYNKQFF. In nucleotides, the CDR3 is TGTGCCAGCAGCCAGGGACAGGACGCCTACAATAAGCAGTTCTTC.

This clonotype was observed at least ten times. Written as DNA, the CDR3 is TGTGCCAGCAGCCGCACAGGGTCTCGGGCAGATACGCAGTATTTT. It is translated as CASSRTGSRADTQYF. This chain joins TRBV11-2 and TRBJ2-3; the D gene is possibly TRBD1 (6 bases). CDR1 is SGHAT and CDR2 is FQNNGV in the germline V gene. This CDR3 spans 15 amino acids. The V and J ends lost 5 bases and 4 bases respectively, with 16 bases between them. Supplemented by reference TRBV11-2 and TRBJ2-3, the full variable domain reads EAGVAQSPRYKIIEKRQSVAFWCNPISGHATLYWYQQILGQGPKLLIQFQNNGVVDDSQLPKDRFSAERLKGVDSTLKIQPAKLEDSAVYLCASSRTGSRADTQYFGPGTRLTVL.

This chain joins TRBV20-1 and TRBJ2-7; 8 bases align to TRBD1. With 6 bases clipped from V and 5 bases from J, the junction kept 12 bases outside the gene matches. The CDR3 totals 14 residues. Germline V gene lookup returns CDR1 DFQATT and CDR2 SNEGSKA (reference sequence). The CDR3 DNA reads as TGCAGTGCCCAACTCGACAGGGGAGTCAACGAGCAGTACTTC. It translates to CSAQLDRGVNEQYF.

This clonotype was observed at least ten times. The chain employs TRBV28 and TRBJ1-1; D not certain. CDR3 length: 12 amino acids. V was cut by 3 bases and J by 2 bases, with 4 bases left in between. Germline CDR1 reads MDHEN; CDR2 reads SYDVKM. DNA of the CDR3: TGTGCCAGCAGTTTCAAAAACACTGAAGCTTTCTTT. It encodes CASSFKNTEAFF.

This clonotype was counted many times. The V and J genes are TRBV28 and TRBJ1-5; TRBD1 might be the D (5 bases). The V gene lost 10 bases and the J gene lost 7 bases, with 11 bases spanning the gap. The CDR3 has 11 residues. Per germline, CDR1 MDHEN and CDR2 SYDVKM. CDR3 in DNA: TGTGCCACCCGGGGGGTACAGCCCCAGCATTTT. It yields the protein CATRGVQPQHF. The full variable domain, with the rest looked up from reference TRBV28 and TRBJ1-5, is DVKVTQSSRYLVKRTGEKVFLECVQDMDHENMFWYRQDPGLGLRLIYFSYDVKMKEKGDIPEGYSVSREKKERFSLILESASTNQTSMYLCATRGVQPQHFGDGTRLSIL.

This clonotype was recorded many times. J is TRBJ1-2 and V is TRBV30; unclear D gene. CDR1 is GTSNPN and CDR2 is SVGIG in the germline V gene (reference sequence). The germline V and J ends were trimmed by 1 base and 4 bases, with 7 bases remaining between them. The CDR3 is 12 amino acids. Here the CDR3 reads CAWSAGSYGYTF. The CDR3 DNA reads TGTGCCTGGAGTGCCGGGAGCTATGGCTACACCTTC.

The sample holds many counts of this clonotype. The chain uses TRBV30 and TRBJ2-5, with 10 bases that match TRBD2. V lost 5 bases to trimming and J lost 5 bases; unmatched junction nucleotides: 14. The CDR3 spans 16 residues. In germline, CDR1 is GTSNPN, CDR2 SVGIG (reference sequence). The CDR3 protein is CAWGPPSGRAGETQYF. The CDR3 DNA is TGTGCCTGGGGCCCCCCAAGCGGGAGGGCCGGGGAGACCCAGTACTTC.

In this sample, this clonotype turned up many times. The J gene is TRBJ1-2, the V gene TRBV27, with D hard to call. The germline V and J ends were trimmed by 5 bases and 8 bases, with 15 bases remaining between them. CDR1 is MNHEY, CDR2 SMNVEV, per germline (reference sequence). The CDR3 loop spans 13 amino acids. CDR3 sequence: CASSPSISSGYTF. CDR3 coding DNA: TGTGCCAGCAGTCCCTCAATCAGCTCGGGCTACACCTTC.

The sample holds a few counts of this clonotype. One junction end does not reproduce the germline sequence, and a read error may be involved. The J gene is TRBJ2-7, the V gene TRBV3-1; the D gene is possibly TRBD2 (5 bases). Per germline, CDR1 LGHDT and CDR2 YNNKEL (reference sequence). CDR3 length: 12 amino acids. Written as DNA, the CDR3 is TGTGCCAGCAGCCTGGCGGGCGCCGAGCAGCACTTC. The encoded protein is CASSLAGAEQHF.

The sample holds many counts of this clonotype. The CDR3 sequence is CASSPRLASSNEQFF. DNA of the CDR3: TGTGCCAGCTCACCTCGATTAGCGAGTAGCAATGAGCAGTTCTTC. The chain employs TRBV18 and TRBJ2-1, with a weak D call TRBD2 (5 bases). Germline V gives CDR1 KGHSH, CDR2 LQKENI. This CDR3 is built from 15 residues. The germline V and J ends were trimmed by 3 bases and 6 bases, with 15 bases remaining between them.